This T cell receptor (beta chain) was captured in a study of tumor-infiltrating lymphocytes in primary liver carcinoma. Turning to the study itself: The tumors, T1-T3 N0M0 lesions, were roughly 4.2 to 11 cm across.

Remarks on this clonotype: Its specificity is not known. The junction departs from germline at one end; a sequencing error may be responsible.

Regarding the study as a whole: Only around 7.5-24% of top clones occurred in all five tumor regions.

The investigators made TCR beta cDNA from 400 to 500 ng total RNA, using a constant-region primer. Libraries for TCR beta were built through three nested multiplex PCR rounds, which together made up a slightly modified ARM-PCR procedure. The two initial PCR rounds, roughly 11 cycles each, used TRBV1-TRBV30 forward and C-beta reverse primers. TCRdb reanalysed the multiplex PCR reads using MiXCR and keeps one entry per CDR3 protein. The sample lists approximately 40,000 distinct CDR3 sequences, around 72% seen once, with about 20% in the top ten. Germline assignment: CDR1 SGHRS and CDR2 YFSETQ. This CDR3 is built from 15 residues. Joint extraction of RNA and DNA used 20-30 mg of bulk tissue that was unsorted. The patients presented with primary liver carcinoma, which was managed through surgical resection.

Sequencing used liver tumor tissue from sampling region 2. Subset described: tumor region T2, inferior pole. This clonotype originated in a man in his forties with primary liver carcinoma and hepatitis B virus infection. V gene TRBV5-1 combines with J gene TRBJ2-1; maybe TRBD2 (5 bases). CDR3 DNA sequence: TGCACCAGCAGCTCGGGGTTGGTTTCCTACAATGGGCAGTTCTTC. Translation gives CTSSSGLVSYNGQFF.